This T cell receptor (beta chain) appears in the sequencing data of a study of T cell repertoires in cytomegalovirus infection. Whole-study context: Public TCR beta signatures indicated both CMV infection and matching HLA type.

TCRdb recomputed calls from the reads with MiXCR, one row per CDR3 protein. The repertoire holds about 320,000 distinct CDR3 sequences, with 9% to 9.5% as singletons. The sequencing sample was made of PBMCs. This TCR was sampled from a human donor in good health (CMV status not recorded). Some clones in this sample may be carry-over from other donors' samples.

The CDR3 coding sequence is TGTGCCAGCAGTGAATTCCGAGGGAACGGCTACACCTTC. It yields the protein CASSEFRGNGYTF. The V gene is TRBV25-1, the J gene TRBJ1-2; unclear D gene. CDR1 is MGHDK, CDR2 SYGVNS, per germline. V gave up 1 base and J gave up 8 bases, with 11 bases separating them. CDR3 length: 13 amino acids.